The subject of this entry is one T cell receptor (beta chain). Its antigen is unknown. This sample stems from a study of identical twins. General study results and limits: Recombination models fit unrelated individuals' TCR alpha sharing but underestimated twins'.

Via MiXCR, TCRdb re-called the 5' RACE reads, giving one row per CDR3 protein. The repertoire holds around 1.7 million distinct CDR3 sequences, with less than 40% as singletons. This clonotype was sampled from a newborn girl in good health. Sequencing was performed on cord blood.

The CDR3: CASSQLRDRGLGYTF. The DNA for the CDR3 is TGTGCCAGCAGTCAACTCCGGGACAGGGGGCTTGGCTACACCTTC. The chain combines TRBV12-3 or TRBV12-4 with TRBJ1-2; 12 bases are a match to TRBD1. Trimming cost V 5 bases and J 7 bases; bases outside gene matches: 8. The CDR3 is made up of 15 amino acids.